The clone carrying this TCR beta chain was observed a handful of times. This sample was included in a study of T cell changes during pregnancy in multiple sclerosis. The CDR3 has 12 residues. CDR1 is SGHVS, CDR2 FNYEAQ, per germline. Trimming took 8 bases from V and 1 from J, leaving 8 bases between them. Data came from immunoSEQ multiplex PCR; TCRdb stores just in-frame clones and leaves some out. The sample includes under 50,000 clones, approximately 93% of them seen just once. This TCR came from a female donor with multiple sclerosis, enrolled in a pregnancy study. V gene TRBV7-6 combines with J gene TRBJ1-1; weak D call: TRBD1 (5 bases). Source: CD8+ T cells from peripheral blood mononuclear cells, taken in the third trimester of pregnancy. The CDR3 spells CASQGQNTEAFF. The CDR3 nucleotides are TGTGCCAGCCAAGGACAGAACACTGAAGCTTTCTTT.